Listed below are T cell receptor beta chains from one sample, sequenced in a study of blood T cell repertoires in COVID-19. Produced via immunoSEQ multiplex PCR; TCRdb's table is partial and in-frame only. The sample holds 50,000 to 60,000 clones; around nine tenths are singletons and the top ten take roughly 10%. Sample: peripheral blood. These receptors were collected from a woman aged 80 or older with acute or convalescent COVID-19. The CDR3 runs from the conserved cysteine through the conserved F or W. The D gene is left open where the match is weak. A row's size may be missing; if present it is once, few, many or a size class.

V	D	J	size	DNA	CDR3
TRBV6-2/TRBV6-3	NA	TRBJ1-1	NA	TGTGCCAGCAGTACGGGACATACCTTGAACACTGAAGCTTTCTTT	CASSTGHTLNTEAFF
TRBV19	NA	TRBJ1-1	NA	TGTGCCAGTACCCCCGGGACCCGGGGGACTGAAGCTTTCTTT	CASTPGTRGTEAFF
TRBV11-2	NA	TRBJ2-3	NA	TGTGCCAGCAGCTTAGGGGGGCTTCCAGATACGCAGTATTTT	CASSLGGLPDTQYF
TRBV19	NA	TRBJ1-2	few	TGTGCCAGTAGCTCGAGCGGGCATGCGGGGTATGGCTACACCTTC	CASSSSGHAGYGYTF
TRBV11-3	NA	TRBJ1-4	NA	TGTGCCAGCAGCAGCGGGGGGCGTGCAACTAATGAAAAACTGTTTTTT	CASSSGGRATNEKLFF
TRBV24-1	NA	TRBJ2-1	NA	TGTGCCACCGGCGGAAAGACTAGCTCCTACAATGAGCAGTTCTTC	CATGGKTSSYNEQFF
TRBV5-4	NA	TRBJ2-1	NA	TGTGCCAGCAGACCGGGCGGACAGAACTACAATGAGCAGTTCTTC	CASRPGGQNYNEQFF
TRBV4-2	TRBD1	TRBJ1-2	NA	TGTGCCAGCAGCCAAGATCCGAACAGGGGGAACTATGGCTACACCTTC	CASSQDPNRGNYGYTF
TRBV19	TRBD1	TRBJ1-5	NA	TGTGCCAGTAGTAGCCGGACAGGGTATCAGCCCCAGCATTTT	CASSSRTGYQPQHF
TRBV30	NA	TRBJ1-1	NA	TGTGCCTGGAGTATTGGGGGCAGTCGGATCACTGAAGCTTTCTTT	CAWSIGGSRITEAFF
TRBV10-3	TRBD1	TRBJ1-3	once	TGTGCCATCAGTTCGCCGGGACAGGTTACTGGAAACACCATATATTTT	CAISSPGQVTGNTIYF
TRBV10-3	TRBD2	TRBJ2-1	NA	TGTGCCATCAGCCAGGGACTAGCGGGATCAGATGAGCAGTTCTTC	CAISQGLAGSDEQFF
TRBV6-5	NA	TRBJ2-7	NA	TGTGCCAGCAGCCACTTTAGAGAGCAGTACTTC	CASSHFREQYF
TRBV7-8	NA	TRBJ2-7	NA	TGTGCCAGCAGCCTAACGAGGGAGCGGTACGAGCAGTACTTC	CASSLTRERYEQYF
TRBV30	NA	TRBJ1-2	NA	TGTGCCTGGAGTGTATCGATGGTGGCCTATGGCTACACCTTC	CAWSVSMVAYGYTF
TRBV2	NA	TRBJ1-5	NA	TGTGCCAGCAGTGAAGGAAAGGGGCCGGGCAATCAGCCCCAGCATTTT	CASSEGKGPGNQPQHF
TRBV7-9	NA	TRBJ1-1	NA	TGTGCCAGCAGCTTAGCTAGGGGCCTGAACACTGAAGCTTTCTTT	CASSLARGLNTEAFF
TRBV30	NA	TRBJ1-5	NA	TGTGCCTGGAGTGTGGAGGGGATGGATCAGCCCCAGCATTTT	CAWSVEGMDQPQHF
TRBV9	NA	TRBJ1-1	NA	TGTGCCAGCAGCGTGGAGGCGAACACTGAAGCTTTCTTT	CASSVEANTEAFF
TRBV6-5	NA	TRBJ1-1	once	TGTGCCAGCAGTCAAACAGGGACATTGAACACTGAAGCTTTCTTT	CASSQTGTLNTEAFF
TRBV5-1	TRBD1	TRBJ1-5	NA	TGCGCCAGCAGCTTGGCCCCGACAGGGGGCTCTCAGCCCCAGCATTTT	CASSLAPTGGSQPQHF
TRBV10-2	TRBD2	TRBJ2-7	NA	TGCGCCAGCAGTGAGCCGGCGCTAGCGGGAGGCACCTACGAGCAGTACTTC	CASSEPALAGGTYEQYF
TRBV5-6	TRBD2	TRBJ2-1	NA	TGTGCCAGCAGCTTACGGACTAGCGGAAACAATGAGCAGTTCTTC	CASSLRTSGNNEQFF
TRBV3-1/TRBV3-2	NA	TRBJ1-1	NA	TGTGCCAGCAGCCAAGATACAGGTAACACTGAAGCTTTCTTT	CASSQDTGNTEAFF
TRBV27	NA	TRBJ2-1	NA	TGTGCCAGCAGTTCCCCGGGGAGTGAGCAGTTCTTC	CASSSPGSEQFF
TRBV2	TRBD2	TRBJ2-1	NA	TGTGCCAGCAGTGGAGGGCTAGCGGGAGAGGCCTCCTACAATGAGCAGTTCTTC	CASSGGLAGEASYNEQFF
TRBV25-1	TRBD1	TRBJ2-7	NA	TGTGCCAGCAAAAGCACGACAGGGGGCATTTTCGAGCAGTACTTC	CASKSTTGGIFEQYF
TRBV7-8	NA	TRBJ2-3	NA	TGTGCCAGCAGCCATAGTAATACGCAGTATTTT	CASSHSNTQYF
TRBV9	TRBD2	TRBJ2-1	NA	TGTGCCAGCAGCCTCCGGGGACTAGCGGGTTCCTACAATGAGCAGTTCTTC	CASSLRGLAGSYNEQFF
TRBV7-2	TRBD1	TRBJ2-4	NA	TGTGCCAGCAGCTACCTCGGGACAGGGGGCGACCGTGCCAAAAACATTCAGTACTTC	CASSYLGTGGDRAKNIQYF
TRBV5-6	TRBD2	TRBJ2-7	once	TGTGCCAGCAGCTCCGGGGGGGGGCTAGGCCACCCCTACTTC	CASSSGGGLGHPYF
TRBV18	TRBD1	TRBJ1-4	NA	TGTGCCAGCTCACCGGGACAGTCAACTAATGAAAAACTGTTTTTT	CASSPGQSTNEKLFF
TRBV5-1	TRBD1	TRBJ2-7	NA	TGCGCCAGCAGCTTCGGACAGGGATGGTACGAGCAGTACTTC	CASSFGQGWYEQYF
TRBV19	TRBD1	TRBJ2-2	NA	TGTGCCAGTGAGGGACAGGTCACCGGGGAGCTGTTTTTT	CASEGQVTGELFF
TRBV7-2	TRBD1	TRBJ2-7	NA	TGTGCCAGCAGCTCTGGGACAGTCGGCTCCTACGAGCAGTACTTC	CASSSGTVGSYEQYF
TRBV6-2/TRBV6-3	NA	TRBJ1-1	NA	TGTGCCAGCAGGCCTGAATGGGGGGCTGAAGCTTTCTTT	CASRPEWGAEAFF
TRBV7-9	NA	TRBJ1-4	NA	TGTGCCAGCAGCTCAGGGGAGAGGGCGACTAATGAAAAACTGTTTTTT	CASSSGERATNEKLFF
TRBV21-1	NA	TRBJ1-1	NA	TGTGCCAGCAGCGGAGACAGGGTTTTCGCTGAAGCTTTCTTT	CASSGDRVFAEAFF
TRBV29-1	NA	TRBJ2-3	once	TGCAGCGTTGAAGGGACTGGGGATACGCAGTATTTT	CSVEGTGDTQYF
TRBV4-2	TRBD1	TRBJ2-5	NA	TGTGCCAGCAGCCAAGGACAGGGGAAAGAGACCCAGTACTTC	CASSQGQGKETQYF